The entry below gives a single TCR beta chain sequence along with its context. Antigen unknown. Germline CDR1 is SGHVS and CDR2 is FNYEAQ. The CDR3 length is 14 residues. V shed 4 bases, J shed 6 bases, and the junction held 5 bases outside the gene matches. The data were taken from a study of OX40 agonist ivuxolimab in advanced cancers. Points from the study as a whole: The CD4+ and CD8+ T cells in the blood had expanded clonally by week 6 at 0.1 to 3.0 mg/kg. Averaged across samples, CD8+ T cells carried more expanded clones than CD4+ did.

Here immunoSEQ multiplex PCR was the method, and the copy in TCRdb shows in-frame clones only, minus some. The sample lists about 48,000 clones, about 87% occurring once. The clonotype originates from an adult with an advanced solid tumor such as melanoma, head and neck, liver or kidney cancer. The specimen was CD4+ or CD8+ T cells sorted from blood, collected in a trial of the OX40 agonist ivuxolimab. The chain has TRBV7-6 and TRBJ1-5, with 8 bases matching TRBD1. CDR3: CASSSAGGSQPQHF. The CDR3 DNA reads TGTGCCAGCAGCTCGGCAGGGGGCAGTCAGCCCCAGCATTTT.